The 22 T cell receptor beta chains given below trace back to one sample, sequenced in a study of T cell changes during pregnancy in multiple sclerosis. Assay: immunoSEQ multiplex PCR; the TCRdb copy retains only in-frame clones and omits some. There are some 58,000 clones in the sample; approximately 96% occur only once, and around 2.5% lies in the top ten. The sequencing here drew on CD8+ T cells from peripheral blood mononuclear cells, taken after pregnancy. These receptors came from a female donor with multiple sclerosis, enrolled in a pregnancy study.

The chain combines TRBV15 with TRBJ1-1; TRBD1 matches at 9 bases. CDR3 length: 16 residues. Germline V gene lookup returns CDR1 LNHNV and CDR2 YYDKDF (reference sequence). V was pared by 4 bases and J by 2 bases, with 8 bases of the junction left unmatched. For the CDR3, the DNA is TGTGCCACCAGCACGTTCAGGGGACAGGGAAACACTGAAGCTTTCTTT. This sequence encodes CATSTFRGQGNTEAFF.

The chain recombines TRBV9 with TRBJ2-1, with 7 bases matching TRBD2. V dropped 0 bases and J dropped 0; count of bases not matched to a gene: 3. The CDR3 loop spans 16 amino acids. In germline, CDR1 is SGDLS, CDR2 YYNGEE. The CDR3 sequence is CASSVDGGSSYNEQFF. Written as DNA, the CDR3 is TGTGCCAGCAGCGTAGATGGCGGGAGCTCCTACAATGAGCAGTTCTTC.

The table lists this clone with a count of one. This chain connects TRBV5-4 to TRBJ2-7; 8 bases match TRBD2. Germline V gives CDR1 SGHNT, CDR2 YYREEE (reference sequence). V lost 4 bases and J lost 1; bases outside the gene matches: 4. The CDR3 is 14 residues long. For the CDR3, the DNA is TGTGCCAGCAGCCCTAGCGGGTTATCCTACGAGCAGTACTTC. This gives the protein CASSPSGLSYEQYF.

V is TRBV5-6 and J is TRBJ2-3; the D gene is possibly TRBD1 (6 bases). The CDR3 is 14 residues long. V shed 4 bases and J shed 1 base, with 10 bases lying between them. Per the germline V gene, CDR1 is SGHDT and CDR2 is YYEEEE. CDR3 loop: CASSTGPRTDTQYF. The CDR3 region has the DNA TGTGCCAGCAGCACAGGGCCTCGCACAGATACGCAGTATTTT.

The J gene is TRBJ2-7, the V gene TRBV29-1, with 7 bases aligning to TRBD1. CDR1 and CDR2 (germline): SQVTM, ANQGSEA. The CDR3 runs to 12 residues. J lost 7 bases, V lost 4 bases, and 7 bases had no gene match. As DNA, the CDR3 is TGCAGCGTTGTGACAGGGAAAGGTGAGCAGTACTTC. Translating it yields CSVVTGKGEQYF.

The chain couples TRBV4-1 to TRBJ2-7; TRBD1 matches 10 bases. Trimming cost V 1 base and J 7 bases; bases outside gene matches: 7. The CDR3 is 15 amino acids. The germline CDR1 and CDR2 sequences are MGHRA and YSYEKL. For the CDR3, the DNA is TGCGCCAGCAGCCAAGCGGGACAGGGGTTGGGGGAGCAGTACTTC. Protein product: CASSQAGQGLGEQYF.

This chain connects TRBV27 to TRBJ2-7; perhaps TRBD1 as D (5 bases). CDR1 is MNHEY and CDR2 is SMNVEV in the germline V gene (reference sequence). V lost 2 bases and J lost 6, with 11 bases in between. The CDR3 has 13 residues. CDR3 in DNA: TGTGCCAGCAGTTTACAGGGTATTTCCGAGCAGTACTTC. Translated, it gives CASSLQGISEQYF.

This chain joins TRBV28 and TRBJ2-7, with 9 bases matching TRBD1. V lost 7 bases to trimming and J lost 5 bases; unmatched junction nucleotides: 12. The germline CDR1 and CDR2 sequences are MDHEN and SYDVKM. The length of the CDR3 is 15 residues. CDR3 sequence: CASKFAGTGNHEQYF. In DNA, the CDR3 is TGTGCCAGCAAGTTTGCCGGGACAGGGAACCACGAGCAGTACTTC.

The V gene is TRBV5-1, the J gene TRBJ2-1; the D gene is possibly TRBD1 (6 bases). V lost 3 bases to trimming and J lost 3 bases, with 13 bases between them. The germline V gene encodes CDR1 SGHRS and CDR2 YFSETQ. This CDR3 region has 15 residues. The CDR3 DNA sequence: TGCGCCAGCAGCTACCGCAGGGGTGGCTACAATGAGCAGTTCTTC. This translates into CASSYRRGGYNEQFF.

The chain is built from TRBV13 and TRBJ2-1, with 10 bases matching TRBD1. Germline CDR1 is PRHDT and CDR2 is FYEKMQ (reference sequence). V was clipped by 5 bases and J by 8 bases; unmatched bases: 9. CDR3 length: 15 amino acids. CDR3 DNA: TGTGCCAGCAGCGGCGGGGACAGGGGAGGCGATGAGCAGTTCTTC. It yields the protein CASSGGDRGGDEQFF.

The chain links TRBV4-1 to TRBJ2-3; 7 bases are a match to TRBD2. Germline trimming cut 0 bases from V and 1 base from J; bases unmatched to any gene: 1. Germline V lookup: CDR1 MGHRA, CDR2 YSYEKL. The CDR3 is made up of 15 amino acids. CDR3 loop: CASSQEAGRTDTQYF. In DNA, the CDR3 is TGCGCCAGCAGCCAAGAAGCGGGACGCACAGATACGCAGTATTTT.

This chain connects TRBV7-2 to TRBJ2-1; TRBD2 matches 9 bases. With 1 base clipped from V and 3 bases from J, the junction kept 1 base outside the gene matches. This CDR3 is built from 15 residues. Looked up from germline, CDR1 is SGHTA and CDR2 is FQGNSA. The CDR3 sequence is CASSLVSGGYNEQFF. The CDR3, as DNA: TGTGCCAGCAGCTTAGTTAGCGGGGGCTACAATGAGCAGTTCTTC.

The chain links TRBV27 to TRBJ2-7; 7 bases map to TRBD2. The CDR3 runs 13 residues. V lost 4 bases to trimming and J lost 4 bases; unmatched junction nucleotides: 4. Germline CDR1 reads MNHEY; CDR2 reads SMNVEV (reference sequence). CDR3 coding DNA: TGTGCCAGCAGTTGGGGGGGATCGTACGAGCAGTACTTC. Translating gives CASSWGGSYEQYF.

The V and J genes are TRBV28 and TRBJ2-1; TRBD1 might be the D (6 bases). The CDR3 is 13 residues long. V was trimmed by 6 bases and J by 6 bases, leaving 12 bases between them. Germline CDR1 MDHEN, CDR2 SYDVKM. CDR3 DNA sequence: TGTGCCAGCAGCCCAGGGGTCCCCAATGAGCAGTTCTTC. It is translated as CASSPGVPNEQFF.

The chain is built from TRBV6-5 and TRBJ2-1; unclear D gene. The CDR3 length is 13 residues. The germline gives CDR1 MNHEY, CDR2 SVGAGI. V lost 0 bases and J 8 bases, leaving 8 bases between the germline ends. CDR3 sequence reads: CASSYSKAYEQFF. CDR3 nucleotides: TGTGCCAGCAGTTACTCGAAAGCATATGAGCAGTTCTTC.

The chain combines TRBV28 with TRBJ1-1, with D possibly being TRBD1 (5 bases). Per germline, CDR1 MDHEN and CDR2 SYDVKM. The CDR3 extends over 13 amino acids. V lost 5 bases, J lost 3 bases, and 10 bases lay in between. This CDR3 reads CASSPPGDTEAFF. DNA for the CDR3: TGTGCCAGCAGTCCCCCGGGGGACACTGAAGCTTTCTTT.

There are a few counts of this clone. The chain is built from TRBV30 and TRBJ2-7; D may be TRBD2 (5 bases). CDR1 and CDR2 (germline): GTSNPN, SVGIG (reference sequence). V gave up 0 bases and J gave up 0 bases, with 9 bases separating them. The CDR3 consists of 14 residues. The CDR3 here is CAWSVPGNSYEQYF. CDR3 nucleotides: TGTGCCTGGAGTGTACCCGGGAACTCCTACGAGCAGTACTTC.

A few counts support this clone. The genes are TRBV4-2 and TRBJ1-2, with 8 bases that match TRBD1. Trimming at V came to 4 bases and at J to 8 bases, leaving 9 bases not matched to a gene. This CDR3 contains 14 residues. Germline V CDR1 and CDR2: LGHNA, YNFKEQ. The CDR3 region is CASSPTGVPVGYTF. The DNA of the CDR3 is TGTGCCAGCAGCCCGACAGGGGTCCCAGTAGGCTACACCTTC.

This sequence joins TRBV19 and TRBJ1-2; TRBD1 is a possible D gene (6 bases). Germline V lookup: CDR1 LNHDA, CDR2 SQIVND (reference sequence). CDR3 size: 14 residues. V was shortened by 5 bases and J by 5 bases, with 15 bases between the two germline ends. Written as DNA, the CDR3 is TGTGCCAGTAGTTTTGGGACAACTGATTATGGCTACACCTTC. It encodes CASSFGTTDYGYTF.

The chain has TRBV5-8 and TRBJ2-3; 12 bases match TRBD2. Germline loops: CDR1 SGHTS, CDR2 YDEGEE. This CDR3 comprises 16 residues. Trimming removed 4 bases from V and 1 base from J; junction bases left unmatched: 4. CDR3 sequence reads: CASSGGTSGRTDTQYF. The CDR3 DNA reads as TGTGCCAGCAGCGGAGGGACTAGCGGGCGCACAGATACGCAGTATTTT. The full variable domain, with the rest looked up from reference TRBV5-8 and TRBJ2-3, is EAGVTQSPTHLIKTRGQQATLRCSPISGHTSVYWYQQALGLGLQFLLWYDEGEERNRGNFPPRFSGRQFPNYSSELNVNALELEDSALYLCASSGGTSGRTDTQYFGPGTRLTVL.

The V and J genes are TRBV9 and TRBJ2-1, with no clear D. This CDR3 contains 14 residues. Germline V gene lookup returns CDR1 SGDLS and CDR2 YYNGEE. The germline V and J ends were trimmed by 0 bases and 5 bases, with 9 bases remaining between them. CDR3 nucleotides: TGTGCCAGCAGCGTAGCGGGTATCGACAATGAGCAGTTCTTC. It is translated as CASSVAGIDNEQFF.

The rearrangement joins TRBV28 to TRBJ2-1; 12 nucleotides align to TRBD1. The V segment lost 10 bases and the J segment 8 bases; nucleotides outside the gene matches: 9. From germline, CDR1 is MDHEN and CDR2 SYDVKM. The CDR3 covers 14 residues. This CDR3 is CATAGTGGKDEQFF. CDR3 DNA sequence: TGTGCCACCGCGGGGACAGGGGGCAAGGATGAGCAGTTCTTC.